These T cell receptor beta chains were read from a single sample in a study of T cell responses to AZD1222 COVID-19 vaccine. Measured with immunoSEQ multiplex PCR; TCRdb has only the in-frame clones, and not every one. This repertoire shows 120,000 to 150,000 clones, 91% found once; its top ten account for roughly 3.8%. The source was peripheral blood, collected 28 days after the second AZD1222 dose. The receptors were sampled from an adult who received the AZD1222 COVID-19 vaccine. CDR3s include the opening cysteine and the closing phenylalanine or tryptophan. D genes are given only for firm matches. Clone size is shown for a subset of rows, as once, few, many or a class of expanded clone.

-,TRBJ2-7,TRBV2,-,TGTGCCAGCAACAAAGATTCCTACGAGCAGTACTTC,CASNKDSYEQYF
-,TRBJ2-2,TRBV19,-,TGTGCCAGTAGTATTGCAGGAGTGAACACCGGGGAGCTGTTTTTT,CASSIAGVNTGELFF
-,TRBJ2-7,TRBV7-4,-,TGTGCCAGCAGGCACAGGTACTTCTACGAGCAGTACTTC,CASRHRYFYEQYF
-,TRBJ2-2,TRBV6-2/TRBV6-3,-,TGTGCCAGCAGCCTCGAAATCGGGGAGCTGTTTTTT,CASSLEIGELFF
-,TRBJ1-1,TRBV7-8,-,TGTGCCAGCAGCTTCCTCAGGTATGACGGTGTAGGGCGGACTGAAGCTTTCTTT,CASSFLRYDGVGRTEAFF
-,TRBJ1-2,TRBV5-1,-,TGCGCCAGCAGCTTGAGTGTCGACACCGGCTATGGCTACACCTTC,CASSLSVDTGYGYTF
few,TRBJ1-1,TRBV30,-,TGTGCCTGGAGCGGGGGAACGACTGAAGCTTTCTTT,CAWSGGTTEAFF
-,TRBJ1-2,TRBV7-3,-,TGTGCCAGCAGCCCCACCGGGCAGGGGAACAACTATGGCTACACCTTC,CASSPTGQGNNYGYTF
once,TRBJ1-4,TRBV3-1/TRBV3-2,-,TGTGCCAGCAGCCAAGACAGAGCAACTAATGAAAAACTGTTTTTT,CASSQDRATNEKLFF
-,TRBJ2-1,TRBV6-4,-,TGTGCCAGCAGTGACCCCCGGGGAGGATCCTACAATGAGCAGTTCTTC,CASSDPRGGSYNEQFF
-,TRBJ1-4,TRBV19,TRBD1,TGTGCCAGCCGCGAGCCGGACAGGGGTAATGAAAAACTGTTTTTT,CASREPDRGNEKLFF
-,TRBJ2-7,TRBV6-2/TRBV6-3,-,TGTGCCAGCAGTTACCCCACCGGGCAGTACTTC,CASSYPTGQYF
-,TRBJ1-5,TRBV15,-,TGTGCCACCAGCAGAGAAAGGTATAATCAGCCCCAGCATTTT,CATSRERYNQPQHF
-,TRBJ1-5,TRBV2,-,TGTGCCAGCAGTGGACAGGGCAATCAGCCCCAGCATTTT,CASSGQGNQPQHF
-,TRBJ1-2,TRBV4-1,TRBD1,TGCGCCAGCAGCCAAGGTTTGGCCACAGGGGGCCCATATGATGGCTACACCTTC,CASSQGLATGGPYDGYTF
-,TRBJ2-2,TRBV30,TRBD2,TGTGCCTGGAGAAGCGGGAGCACCACCGGGGAGCTGTTTTTT,CAWRSGSTTGELFF
-,TRBJ2-7,TRBV7-9,TRBD1,TGTGCCAGCAGGACAGGGGTCGAGCAGTACTTC,CASRTGVEQYF
-,TRBJ2-7,TRBV3-1/TRBV3-2,-,TGTGCCAGCAGCCAAGTCGGCAACGAGCAGTACTTC,CASSQVGNEQYF
-,TRBJ1-2,TRBV6-2/TRBV6-3,-,TGTGCCAGCAGTTACTCGAACGGGTTGGGCTATGGCTACACCTTC,CASSYSNGLGYGYTF
-,TRBJ1-2,TRBV6-1,-,TGTGCCAGCAGTGAAGGGGGGCCGAATGGCTACACCTTC,CASSEGGPNGYTF
-,TRBJ1-2,TRBV10-3,TRBD1,TGTGCCATCAGTGGTCCCGGGACAGGGGGCGATGGCTACACCTTC,CAISGPGTGGDGYTF
-,TRBJ2-1,TRBV6-2/TRBV6-3,-,TGTGCCAGCAGTCGCAGGACTACTATGGCGTCCTACAATGAGCAGTTCTTC,CASSRRTTMASYNEQFF
-,TRBJ2-7,TRBV18,TRBD1,TGTGCCAGCTCATCCGAGACAGGGGCGGTGGTAGGGCAGTACTTC,CASSSETGAVVGQYF
-,TRBJ2-5,TRBV29-1,-,TGCAGTTCCAGAGCGGTTCAAGAGACCCAGTACTTC,CSSRAVQETQYF
-,TRBJ2-3,TRBV11-3,-,TGTGCCAGCAGCCCTGACTGGGCGGAGGGAACAGATACGCAGTATTTT,CASSPDWAEGTDTQYF
once,TRBJ2-3,TRBV18,TRBD1,TGTGCCAGCTCACCACCGGGACAGGGGGCAGATACGCAGTATTTT,CASSPPGQGADTQYF
-,TRBJ2-2,TRBV19,-,TGTGCCAGTAGTATATTCTCGGGGTACGGGGAGCTGTTTTTT,CASSIFSGYGELFF
-,TRBJ2-2,TRBV11-2,-,TGTGCCAGCAGCGCCGGGGGTCCCGGGGAGCTGTTTTTT,CASSAGGPGELFF
-,TRBJ2-1,TRBV11-2,-,TGTGCCAGCAGCCTCGGCAACTACAATGAGCAGTTCTTC,CASSLGNYNEQFF
once,TRBJ1-3,TRBV2,-,TGTGCCAGCCTGGAGGACTCTGGAAACACCATATATTTT,CASLEDSGNTIYF
-,TRBJ2-1,TRBV7-2,TRBD2,TGTGCCAGCAGCTTAGAGGGCCTAGCGGCCTTAAGCTCCTACAATGAGCAGTTCTTC,CASSLEGLAALSSYNEQFF
-,TRBJ2-5,TRBV5-1,-,TGCGCCAGCAGCTTGCTACAGGGTGGAGGGACCCAGTACTTC,CASSLLQGGGTQYF
-,TRBJ2-2,TRBV7-8,TRBD2,TGTGCCAGCAGCCGCGGGACTAGCGGAATACAGAACACCGGGGAGCTGTTTTTT,CASSRGTSGIQNTGELFF
-,TRBJ1-1,TRBV27,-,TGTGCCAGCAGTTTATCCCATCCCGGGACAACGAACACTGAAGCTTTCTTT,CASSLSHPGTTNTEAFF
-,TRBJ1-1,TRBV7-3,TRBD1,TGTGCCAGCAGCTCGGGACAGGGGATCACTGAAGCTTTCTTT,CASSSGQGITEAFF